Here is one TCR beta chain with its context. The data derive from a study of blood T cell repertoires in COVID-19. The wider study: PBMCs, B-cell-depleted T cells, or T cells were the source of the cDNA or gDNA that made up the material.

The CDR3 length is 14 residues. V was cut by 8 bases and J by 3 bases, with 14 bases left in between. Germline-derived CDR1 and CDR2 are SNHLY and FYNNEI. Assay: immunoSEQ multiplex PCR; the TCRdb copy retains only in-frame clones and omits some. The sample carries approximately 94,000 clones, 87% recorded once. The receptor was derived from a man between 25 and 39 years old in a cohort sampled during active COVID-19. The sequencing input was peripheral blood. The chain links TRBV2 to TRBJ2-1; D not resolved. CDR3 region: CASSRSLLYNEQFF. In nucleotides, the CDR3 is TGTGCCAGCTCCCGTTCCCTCCTCTACAATGAGCAGTTCTTC.